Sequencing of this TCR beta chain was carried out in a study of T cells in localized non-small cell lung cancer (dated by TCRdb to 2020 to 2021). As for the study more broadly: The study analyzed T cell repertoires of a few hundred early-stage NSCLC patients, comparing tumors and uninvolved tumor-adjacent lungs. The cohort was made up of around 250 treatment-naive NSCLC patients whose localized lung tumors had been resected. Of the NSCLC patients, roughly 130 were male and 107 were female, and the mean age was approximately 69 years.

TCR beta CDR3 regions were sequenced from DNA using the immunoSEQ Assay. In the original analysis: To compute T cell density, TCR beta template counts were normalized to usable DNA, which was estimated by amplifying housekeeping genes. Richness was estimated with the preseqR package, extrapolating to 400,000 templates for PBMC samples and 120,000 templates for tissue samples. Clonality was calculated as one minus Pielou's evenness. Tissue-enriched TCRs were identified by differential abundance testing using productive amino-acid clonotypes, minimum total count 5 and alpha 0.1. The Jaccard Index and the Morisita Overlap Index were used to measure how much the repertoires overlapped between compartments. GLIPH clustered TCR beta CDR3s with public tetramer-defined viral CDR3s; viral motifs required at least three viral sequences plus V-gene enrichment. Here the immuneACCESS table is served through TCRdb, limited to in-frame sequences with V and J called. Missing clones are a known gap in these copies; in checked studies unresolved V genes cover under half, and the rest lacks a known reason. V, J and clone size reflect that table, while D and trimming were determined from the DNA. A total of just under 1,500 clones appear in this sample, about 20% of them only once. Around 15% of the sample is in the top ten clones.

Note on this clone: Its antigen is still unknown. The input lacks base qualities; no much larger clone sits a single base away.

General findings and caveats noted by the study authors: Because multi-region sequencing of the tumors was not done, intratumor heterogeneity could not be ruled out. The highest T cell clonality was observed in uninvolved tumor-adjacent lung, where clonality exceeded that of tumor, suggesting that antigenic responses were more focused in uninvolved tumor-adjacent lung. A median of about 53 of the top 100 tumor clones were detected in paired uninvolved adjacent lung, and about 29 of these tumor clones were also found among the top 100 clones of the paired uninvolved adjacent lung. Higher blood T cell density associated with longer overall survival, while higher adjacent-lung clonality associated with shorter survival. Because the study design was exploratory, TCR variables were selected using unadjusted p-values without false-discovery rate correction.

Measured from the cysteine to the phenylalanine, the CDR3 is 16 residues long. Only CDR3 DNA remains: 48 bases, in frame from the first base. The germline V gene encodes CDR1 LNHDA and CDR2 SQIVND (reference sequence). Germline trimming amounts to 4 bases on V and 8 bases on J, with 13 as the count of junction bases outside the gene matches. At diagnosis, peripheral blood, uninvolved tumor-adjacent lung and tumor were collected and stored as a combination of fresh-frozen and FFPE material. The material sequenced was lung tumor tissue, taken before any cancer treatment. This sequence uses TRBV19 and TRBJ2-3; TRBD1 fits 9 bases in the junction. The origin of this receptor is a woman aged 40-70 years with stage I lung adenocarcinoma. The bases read TGTGCCAGTAGTAGGAGTGGGACAGGGAGGTGGGGTACGCAGTATTTT. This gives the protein CASSRSGTGRWGTQYF.